The source of this T cell receptor beta chain is a study of blood T cell repertoires in COVID-19. Assay: immunoSEQ multiplex PCR; the TCRdb copy retains only in-frame clones and omits some. Here the sample spans roughly 220,000 clones, 70% to 90% being singletons. It was during active infection that Seattle patients were enrolled and then longitudinally followed. There are a few counts of this clone. Germline CDR1 is SNHLY and CDR2 is FYNNEI. J lost 6 bases, V lost 6 bases, and 7 bases had no gene match. The CDR3 has 14 amino acids. The chain joins TRBV2 to TRBJ2-1, with 8 nucleotides matching TRBD1. Sequencing used peripheral blood. This clonotype originated in a woman between 50 and 59 years old with COVID-19, enrolled during active disease. The CDR3 spells CASRRTGRSNEQFF. The CDR3 DNA reads TGTGCCAGCAGGAGGACAGGGAGGAGCAATGAGCAGTTCTTC.